Sequencing of this TCR beta chain was carried out in a study of shared clonotypes between healthy human individuals. The table came from immunoSEQ multiplex PCR; TCRdb's copy has only in-frame clones and leaves some out. Of around 2,000,000 clones listed, roughly 94% are singletons. Sequencing was carried out using naive CD4+ T cells sorted from blood. Subset reported: CD45RA+ positively selected. The origin of this receptor is a man aged 18 to 30 in good health.

DNA of the CDR3: TGTGCCTGCGGTGGAGGGCCCGGAGAAAAACTGTTTTTT. Translation gives CACGGGPGEKLFF. The V gene is TRBV30, the J gene TRBJ1-4; no clear D gene. V lost 6 bases, J lost 8 bases, and 16 bases lay in between. Germline assignment: CDR1 GTSNPN and CDR2 SVGIG (reference sequence). CDR3 length: 13 amino acids.